This T cell receptor beta chain emerged from a study of OX40 agonist ivuxolimab in advanced cancers. About the investigation overall: Ivuxolimab was a fully human IgG2 agonistic monoclonal antibody targeting the costimulatory receptor OX40 (CD134). Of the 50 or so patients in dose escalation, 19 had hepatocellular carcinoma, about 15 had melanoma, 9 had renal cell carcinoma and 9 had head and neck cancer. Partial responses were achieved by three dose-escalation patients, of whom one had hepatocellular carcinoma and two had cutaneous melanoma. The monotherapy dose-escalation portion (N ≈ 57 patients) of the phase I ivuxolimab trial is reported in the paper. A male proportion of 70% to 90% and a mean age of approximately 62 years, ranging from 23 to 79, were recorded for the dose-escalation cohort. The point of sequencing TCRbeta in the periphery was to test whether ivuxolimab changed TCR sequence diversity and drove clonal T-cell expansion. Patients were allowed to have had prior anti-PD-1, anti-PD-L1 or anti-CTLA-4 therapy, and around 41% of the dose-escalation patients had previously received checkpoint inhibitors. Intravenous ivuxolimab was administered to patients every 2 weeks at six dose levels: 0.01, 0.1, 0.3, 1.5, 3 and 10 mg/kg.

Remarks on this clone: This receptor's antigen is unknown. Base quality data are lacking; no much larger clone is found one base away.

Reading from cysteine to phenylalanine, the CDR3 counts 19 amino acids. Solely the CDR3 DNA is kept, with 57 bases framed from the first base. Based on the germline V gene, the CDR1 and CDR2 sequences are SNHLY and FYNNEI. V drops 2 bases and J drops 0 bases, leaving 17 bases in between. To sequence the TCRbeta CDR3 region, genomic DNA was isolated from the sorted cells. TCRbeta CDR3 regions were sequenced using the immunoSEQ Assay. TCRdb took this table from immuneACCESS and kept in-frame rearrangements with V and J called. Such tables lack part of the clones; where checked against another copy, unresolved V genes explain under half of the gap, and the rest is unexplained. The sample table contains tens of thousands of clones; only one count was recorded for 88% of them. The ten largest clones capture around 0.95% of the sample. The trial excluded patients who had a history of autoimmune disease or who were on systemic immunosuppression. Peripheral blood for TCR sequencing was collected from all dose cohorts at baseline, on cycle 4 day 1, and on cycle 7 day 1. Samples were obtained from an open-label, multicenter, first-in-human phase I dose-escalation trial of ivuxolimab. Adults with locally advanced or metastatic melanoma, renal cell, hepatocellular, or head and neck squamous cell carcinoma were enrolled in the trial. CD4+ and CD8+ T cells were sorted separately from peripheral blood before TCR sequencing.

The full study reports these points: In the 0.1-3.0 mg/kg groups, partial responders had among the lowest normalized peripheral clonal expansion, particularly in CD8+ T cells. The antigen specificity of the clonally expanded peripheral T cells was not determined. Low levels of normalized T-cell clonal expansion were also seen in some nonresponding patients. After ivuxolimab, expanded clones were on average more numerous among CD8+ T cells than among CD4+ T cells. At doses of 0.1 to 3.0 mg/kg, clonal expansion of both CD4+ and CD8+ T cells in blood was seen between baseline and week 6.

The receptor was derived from an adult with an advanced solid tumor such as melanoma, head and neck, liver or kidney cancer. The sequence links TRBV2 to TRBJ2-6; the D gene cannot be resolved beyond TRBD1 or TRBD2, each matching 7 bases. The starting material was CD4+ or CD8+ T cells sorted from blood, obtained in a trial of the OX40 agonist ivuxolimab. The DNA sequence is given as TGTGCCAGCAGTGAATGGGCGACAGGGAGGGCCTCTGGGGCCAACGTCCTGACTTTC. Translated, this is CASSEWATGRASGANVLTF.